Each of the 4 T cell receptor beta chains below was sequenced from the same sample in a study of blood T cell repertoires in COVID-19. Only in-frame clones appear in the TCRdb table, and some are missing; sequencing was by immunoSEQ multiplex PCR. The repertoire consists of about 170,000 clones, with approximately 88% occurring once and the leading ten covering 8% to 9.5%. Sequences were obtained from peripheral blood. These receptors were collected from a woman older than 75 with active or convalescent COVID-19.

In DNA form, the CDR3 reads TGTGCCAGCAGCCCCGGGGTTGGGACTAACTATGGCTACACCTTC. This gives the protein CASSPGVGTNYGYTF. The chain combines TRBV7-2 with TRBJ1-2; D is undetermined. The ends were cut back, 5 bases at V and 0 bases at J, with 13 bases in the middle. The CDR3 loop spans 15 amino acids. Per germline, CDR1 SGHTA and CDR2 FQGNSA.

In nucleotides, the CDR3 is TGCGCCAGCAGCTTGAGCCAGGGAATGGGGATTAACTATGGCTACACCTTC. Amino acid sequence: CASSLSQGMGINYGYTF. The chain is built from TRBV5-1 and TRBJ1-2; tentative D call: TRBD1 (5 bases). Trimming cost V 1 base and J 1 base, with 17 bases left between them. The germline gives CDR1 SGHRS, CDR2 YFSETQ. There are 17 residues in the CDR3.

The V gene is TRBV6-2 or TRBV6-3, the J gene TRBJ1-1; TRBD1 aligns across 9 bases. The CDR3 totals 16 residues. Germline loops: CDR1 MNHEY, CDR2 SVGEGT. The ends lost 2 bases at V and 5 bases at J; junction bases unmatched: 9. This CDR3 is CASSYSPGQGGTEAFF. Here the CDR3 DNA reads TGTGCCAGCAGTTACAGCCCGGGACAGGGAGGGACTGAAGCTTTCTTT.

The chain combines TRBV6-2 or TRBV6-3 with TRBJ2-3; 15 bases align to TRBD2. This CDR3 contains 21 residues. The V segment lost 5 bases and the J segment 4 bases; nucleotides outside the gene matches: 19. Per germline, CDR1 MNHEY and CDR2 SVGEGT. CDR3 sequence: CASSKRRTSGGAGARADTQYF. As DNA, the CDR3 is TGTGCCAGCAGTAAACGACGGACTAGCGGGGGGGCAGGGGCACGTGCAGATACGCAGTATTTT.